The 31 T cell receptor beta chains listed next were all sequenced from one sample in a study of OX40 agonist ivuxolimab in advanced cancers. Clones were sequenced by immunoSEQ multiplex PCR, and TCRdb holds only the in-frame ones, with some missing. The sample gives some 98,000 clones, more than 75% of which show up once; approximately 0.3% is in the top ten. The source was CD4+ or CD8+ T cells sorted from blood, collected in a trial of the OX40 agonist ivuxolimab. These TCRs come from an adult with an advanced solid tumor such as melanoma, head and neck, liver or kidney cancer.

The chain recombines TRBV5-1 with TRBJ1-1; the match to TRBD1 covers 9 bases. The germline V gene has CDR1 SGHRS and CDR2 YFSETQ. V gave up 4 bases and J gave up 3 bases; unmatched junction bases: 4. CDR3 length equals 14 residues. This chain's CDR3 is CASSLQGADTEAFF. For the CDR3, the DNA is TGCGCCAGCAGCCTACAGGGGGCCGACACTGAAGCTTTCTTT.

V usage is TRBV4-3 and J usage is TRBJ2-7; 11 positions agree with TRBD2. CDR3 length: 22 residues. V lost 5 bases and J lost 2; bases outside the gene matches: 26. Germline V gene sequence: CDR1 LGHNA, CDR2 YSLEER. CDR3 DNA sequence: TGCGCCAGCAGCGAAGCGTGGGGATTGTGGCTAGCGGGGGGAACCCCCCCCTACGAGCAGTACTTC. This encodes CASSEAWGLWLAGGTPPYEQYF.

This clone appeared a few times. The chain couples TRBV5-1 to TRBJ1-6, with 7 positions matching TRBD1. CDR3 length equals 13 residues. Germline CDR1 SGHRS, CDR2 YFSETQ. Trimming removed 6 bases from V and 5 bases from J; junction bases left unmatched: 2. As DNA, the CDR3 is TGCGCCAGCACTGACAGGGATAATTCACCCCTCCACTTT. Amino acids: CASTDRDNSPLHF.

The CDR3 protein is CASSSDRGPVYEQYF. As DNA, the CDR3 is TGTGCCAGCAGCTCGGACAGGGGGCCCGTCTACGAGCAGTACTTC. The chain joins TRBV11-3 to TRBJ2-7; the match to TRBD1 covers 11 bases. J lost 3 bases, V lost 4 bases, and 5 bases had no gene match. The CDR3 length is 15 residues. Germline CDR1 and CDR2: SGHNT and YENEEA. Looking up the rest from reference TRBV11-3 and TRBJ2-7 gives the full variable domain: EAGVVQSPRYKIIEKKQPVAFWCNPISGHNTLYWYLQNLGQGPELLIRYENEEAVDDSQLPKDRFSAERLKGVDSTLKIQPAELGDSAVYLCASSSDRGPVYEQYFGPGTRLTVT.

The chain uses TRBV5-1 and TRBJ1-1; D is uncertain. V was clipped by 4 bases and J by 7 bases, with 11 bases between them. Germline V gene sequence: CDR1 SGHRS, CDR2 YFSETQ. This CDR3 contains 12 residues. CDR3 loop: CASSTGLGEAFF. The CDR3 DNA reads TGCGCCAGCAGCACCGGACTCGGTGAAGCTTTCTTT.

The V call is TRBV9, the J call TRBJ1-1; D possibly corresponds to TRBD1 (6 bases). Trimming cost V 3 bases and J 2 bases, with 14 bases left between them. CDR3 length: 15 residues. In germline, CDR1 is SGDLS, CDR2 YYNGEE. The CDR3 protein is CASSGLTGTNTEAFF. The CDR3, as DNA: TGTGCCAGCAGCGGGCTGACAGGTACAAACACTGAAGCTTTCTTT.

The chain links TRBV19 to TRBJ1-5; TRBD1 might be the D (5 bases). Trimming removed 5 bases at V and 0 bases at J, with 11 bases between. Germline CDR1 LNHDA, CDR2 SQIVND (reference sequence). CDR3 length equals 15 residues. The CDR3 DNA follows: TGTGCCAGTAGTCCGGGGGGAACTAGCAATCAGCCCCAGCATTTT. This gives the protein CASSPGGTSNQPQHF.

This clone was counted a single time. The J gene is TRBJ2-3, the V gene TRBV2; D gene uncertain. The CDR3 sequence is 9 residues long. The V gene's germline CDR1 is SNHLY and CDR2 FYNNEI. Trimming cost V 0 bases and J 14 bases, with 3 bases left between them. The CDR3 loop reads CASSEALYF. CDR3 bases: TGTGCCAGCAGTGAAGCGCTGTATTTT.

V usage is TRBV9 and J usage is TRBJ1-3; 8 nucleotides agree with TRBD1. In germline, CDR1 is SGDLS, CDR2 YYNGEE. The CDR3 totals 15 residues. Unmatched junction bases numbered 5, after V lost 6 bases and J lost 0 bases. CDR3: CASTQGALSGNTIYF. The DNA of the CDR3 is TGTGCCAGCACGCAGGGGGCTCTCTCTGGAAACACCATATATTTT. Using reference TRBV9 and TRBJ1-3 for the parts outside the CDR3, the full variable domain is DSGVTQTPKHLITATGQRVTLRCSPRSGDLSVYWYQQSLDQGLQFLIQYYNGEERAKGNILERFSAQQFPDLHSELNLSSLELGDSALYFCASTQGALSGNTIYFGEGSWLTVV.

The CDR3 nucleotides read TGTGCCAGTAGTGTTTCGGGACAGACCTACAATGAGCAGTTCTTC. This sequence encodes CASSVSGQTYNEQFF. The V call is TRBV19, the J call TRBJ2-1, with 7 positions matching TRBD1. Germline assignment: CDR1 LNHDA and CDR2 SQIVND (reference sequence). Trimming took 5 bases from V and 2 from J; bases not matched to a gene: 6. The CDR3 sequence is 15 residues long.

This chain links TRBV7-2 with TRBJ2-7; 14 positions agree with TRBD2. The CDR3 length is 17 residues. The germline CDR1 and CDR2 sequences are SGHTA and FQGNSA. With 5 bases clipped from V and 6 bases from J, the junction kept 12 bases outside the gene matches. The CDR3, as DNA: TGTGCCAGCAGCCCCCGGGCGACTAGCGGGGGGGCCGTCGAGCAGTACTTC. Translated, it gives CASSPRATSGGAVEQYF.

This clone appeared once. The chain recombines TRBV4-1 with TRBJ2-2; 9 bases agree with TRBD2. Germline CDR1 reads MGHRA; CDR2 reads YSYEKL. The CDR3 is 20 residues long. V shed 3 bases, J shed 0 bases, and the junction held 14 bases outside the gene matches. CDR3 sequence (DNA): TGCGCCAGCAGCCAGGACCCGGGACTAGCACTAACACCGAACACCGGGGAGCTGTTTTTT. It translates to CASSQDPGLALTPNTGELFF.

The CDR3 protein is CAISEDRGSTEAFF. CDR3 sequence (DNA): TGTGCCATCAGCGAGGACAGGGGGAGTACTGAAGCTTTCTTT. The chain joins TRBV10-3 to TRBJ1-1, with 10 bases lining up with TRBD1. With V trimmed by 6 bases and J by 5 bases, 6 bases remained unmatched. The CDR3 has 14 residues. Germline-derived CDR1 and CDR2 are ENHRY and SYGVKD.

The chain couples TRBV29-1 to TRBJ1-1; TRBD1 is a possible D gene (5 bases). The CDR3 loop spans 14 amino acids. The V end was cut by 7 bases, the J end by 1 base, with 16 bases between. Germline lookup yields CDR1 SQVTM and CDR2 ANQGSEA. CDR3 bases: TGCAGCGCCGCCTTAGGGGTGTGGAACACTGAAGCTTTCTTT. This codes for CSAALGVWNTEAFF.

The chain employs TRBV6-1 and TRBJ1-2, with TRBD1 as a possible D gene (6 bases). V was trimmed by 0 bases and J by 7 bases, leaving 9 bases between them. This CDR3 has 13 residues. Germline V gene data show CDR1 as MNHNS and CDR2 as SASEGT. The CDR3 protein is CASSEARGFGYTF. In DNA form, the CDR3 reads TGTGCCAGCAGTGAAGCCAGGGGTTTTGGCTACACCTTC.

CDR3 DNA sequence: TGCGCCAGCAGCCAAGTACCAGACTCCTACAATGAGCAGTTCTTC. Translating gives CASSQVPDSYNEQFF. The chain combines TRBV4-1 with TRBJ2-1; unclear D gene. Germline V CDR1 and CDR2: MGHRA, YSYEKL. Trimming took 1 base from V and 0 from J, leaving 7 bases between them. The CDR3 length is 15 residues.

This chain joins TRBV30 and TRBJ1-1; D uncertain. The CDR3 contains 13 residues. Germline V gene lookup returns CDR1 GTSNPN and CDR2 SVGIG (reference sequence). V dropped 0 bases and J dropped 1 base, with 6 bases sitting between them. This CDR3 reads CAWSVGENTEAFF. Here the CDR3 DNA reads TGTGCCTGGAGTGTAGGCGAGAACACTGAAGCTTTCTTT.

This clone was seen once. The rearrangement uses TRBV11-2 and TRBJ1-6, with 9 bases aligning to TRBD1. The germline CDR1 and CDR2 sequences are SGHAT and FQNNGV. This CDR3 is 14 amino acids long. The trim removed 5 bases at V and 13 bases at J, leaving 9 bases unmatched. DNA for the CDR3: TGTGCCAGCAGCCCCCGGGACAGGGTTTCGCCCCTCCACTTT. Translated: CASSPRDRVSPLHF. Combining the CDR3 with reference TRBV11-2 and TRBJ1-6 gives the whole variable domain EAGVAQSPRYKIIEKRQSVAFWCNPISGHATLYWYQQILGQGPKLLIQFQNNGVVDDSQLPKDRFSAERLKGVDSTLKIQPAKLEDSAVYLCASSPRDRVSPLHFGNGTRLTVT.

CDR3 region: CASSLEGGLVGQYF. The DNA of the CDR3 is TGTGCCAGCAGCTTAGAGGGGGGACTAGTCGGGCAGTACTTC. The rearrangement uses TRBV7-2 and TRBJ2-7, with 8 bases fitting TRBD2. Germline values: CDR1 SGHTA, CDR2 FQGNSA. V lost 1 base, J lost 9 bases, and 8 bases stayed unmatched. The CDR3 sequence is 14 residues long.

The chain combines TRBV20-1 with TRBJ1-2; D is unresolved. The ends were cut back, 0 bases at V and 7 bases at J, with 6 bases in the middle. The CDR3 is made up of 11 amino acids. Germline CDR1 DFQATT, CDR2 SNEGSKA (reference sequence). The CDR3 DNA is TGCAGTGCTAGAGAGAATAGTGGCTACACCTTC. It yields the protein CSARENSGYTF.

There are a few counts of this clone. The rearrangement links TRBV11-2 to TRBJ2-5, with 8 positions matching TRBD1. With 5 bases clipped from V and 5 bases from J, the junction kept 7 bases outside the gene matches. The CDR3 is made up of 14 amino acids. Germline values: CDR1 SGHAT, CDR2 FQNNGV. The CDR3 DNA sequence: TGTGCCAGCAGCCCTCAGGGGGCGCCGGAGACCCAGTACTTC. Protein product: CASSPQGAPETQYF. Full variable domain (missing parts from reference TRBV11-2 and TRBJ2-5): EAGVAQSPRYKIIEKRQSVAFWCNPISGHATLYWYQQILGQGPKLLIQFQNNGVVDDSQLPKDRFSAERLKGVDSTLKIQPAKLEDSAVYLCASSPQGAPETQYFGPGTRLLVL.

This clone showed up just once. The chain has TRBV18 and TRBJ1-1; 11 bases are shared with TRBD1. Trimming removed 6 bases from V and 11 bases from J; junction bases left unmatched: 2. Germline CDR1 reads KGHSH; CDR2 reads LQKENI. The CDR3 consists of 11 residues. The CDR3 DNA sequence: TGTGCCAGCTCGGGACAGGGGGAGGCTTTCTTT. Translating gives CASSGQGEAFF.

V usage is TRBV10-3 and J usage is TRBJ2-3; D unresolved. CDR1 is ENHRY, CDR2 SYGVKD, per germline. The CDR3 has 11 amino acids. V lost 6 bases and J 2 bases, leaving 3 bases between the germline ends. The CDR3 reads CAIRNTDTQYF. In DNA, the CDR3 is TGTGCCATCAGAAACACAGATACGCAGTATTTT.

This chain links TRBV7-8 with TRBJ2-1; D not certain. Per germline, CDR1 SGHVS and CDR2 FQNEAQ. This CDR3 has 15 amino acids. V lost 4 bases, J lost 4 bases, and 14 bases lay in between. The CDR3 DNA reads TGTGCCAGCAGCTCCCCATTCGGCGTTTACAATGAGCAGTTCTTC. It encodes CASSSPFGVYNEQFF.

The V call is TRBV30, the J call TRBJ1-1; D is undetermined. Germline CDR1 and CDR2: GTSNPN and SVGIG (reference sequence). This CDR3 has 12 residues. Trimming stripped 7 bases from V and 8 bases from J, with 17 bases between. For the CDR3, the DNA is TGTGCCTCATTCGGACCGGCAGGAGAAGCTTTCTTT. This codes for CASFGPAGEAFF.

The rearrangement links TRBV7-2 to TRBJ1-3; D is undetermined. This CDR3 is 20 amino acids long. Trimming took 0 bases from V and 0 from J, leaving 21 bases between them. CDR1 is SGHTA and CDR2 is FQGNSA in the germline V gene. The CDR3 loop reads CASSLARIPGGGSSGNTIYF. The CDR3 DNA follows: TGTGCCAGCAGCTTAGCCCGTATTCCCGGTGGCGGATCCTCTGGAAACACCATATATTTT.

This sequence joins TRBV5-8 and TRBJ1-1, with a tentative D call TRBD1 (5 bases). The germline V gene has CDR1 SGHTS and CDR2 YDEGEE. The length of the CDR3 is 14 residues. Trimming left V 4 bases short and J 7 bases short, with 17 bases between. The CDR3 nucleotides are TGTGCCAGCAGCGCTTGGGGACGGCGCGATGAAGCTTTCTTT. It encodes CASSAWGRRDEAFF.

This sequence joins TRBV18 and TRBJ1-2, with no clear D. Per germline, CDR1 KGHSH and CDR2 LQKENI. V dropped 6 bases and J dropped 3 bases, with 11 bases sitting between them. The CDR3 spans 13 residues. The CDR3 spells CASSLGDYYGYTF. CDR3 nucleotides: TGTGCCAGCTCGCTAGGAGACTACTATGGCTACACCTTC. Complete variable domain (other parts from reference TRBV18 and TRBJ1-2): NAGVMQNPRHLVRRRGQEARLRCSPMKGHSHVYWYRQLPEEGLKFMVYLQKENIIDESGMPKERFSAEFPKEGPSILRIQQVVRGDSAAYFCASSLGDYYGYTFGSGTRLTVV.

The chain has TRBV7-9 and TRBJ2-5, with D perhaps matching TRBD1 (6 bases). Trimming took 1 base from V and 4 from J, leaving 16 bases between them. CDR1 and CDR2 from the germline V gene are SEHNR and FQNEAQ (reference sequence). The CDR3 extends over 16 amino acids. This CDR3 is CASSLGSTGSGETQYF. DNA for the CDR3: TGTGCCAGCAGCTTAGGGAGTACAGGGTCTGGAGAGACCCAGTACTTC.

The V and J genes are TRBV29-1 and TRBJ2-2, with D uncertain. CDR1 and CDR2 from the germline V gene are SQVTM and ANQGSEA. The CDR3 consists of 11 residues. V lost 2 bases to trimming and J lost 5 bases, with 3 bases between them. The CDR3 nucleotides are TGCAGCGTTGAAAGTACCGGGGAGCTGTTTTTT. Its translation is CSVESTGELFF.

The CDR3 DNA reads TGTGCCAGCAGGTTACCGGGGACCCCTGAAGCTTTCTTT. Amino acid sequence: CASRLPGTPEAFF. The chain is built from TRBV6-1 and TRBJ1-1; D might be TRBD1 (5 bases). V lost 6 bases and J 6 bases, leaving 14 bases between the germline ends. CDR1 MNHNS and CDR2 SASEGT come from the germline V gene. This CDR3 contains 13 residues.